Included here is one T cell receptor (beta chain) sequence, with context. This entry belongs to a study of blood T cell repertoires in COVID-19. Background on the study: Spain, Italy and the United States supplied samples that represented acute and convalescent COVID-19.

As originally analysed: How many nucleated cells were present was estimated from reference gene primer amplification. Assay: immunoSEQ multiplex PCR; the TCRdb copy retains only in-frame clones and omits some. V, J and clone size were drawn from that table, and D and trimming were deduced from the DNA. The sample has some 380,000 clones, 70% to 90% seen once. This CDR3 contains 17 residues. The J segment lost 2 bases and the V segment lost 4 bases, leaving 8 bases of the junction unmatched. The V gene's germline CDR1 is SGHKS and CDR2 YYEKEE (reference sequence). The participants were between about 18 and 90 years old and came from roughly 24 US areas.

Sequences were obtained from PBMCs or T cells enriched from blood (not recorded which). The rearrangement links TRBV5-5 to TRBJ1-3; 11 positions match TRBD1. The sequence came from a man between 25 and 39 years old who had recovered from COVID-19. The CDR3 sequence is CASSLAVGQGAGNTIYF. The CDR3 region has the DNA TGTGCCAGCAGCCTAGCAGTGGGACAGGGGGCTGGAAACACCATATATTTT.